Below are 25 T cell receptor beta chains sequenced from a single sample in a study of blood T cell repertoires in COVID-19. The method was immunoSEQ multiplex PCR; TCRdb's version includes in-frame clones alone and lacks a portion of them. In the table there are 130,000 or so clones, around 87% of which are singletons. The sequenced sample consisted of peripheral blood. These TCRs come from a man in his 70s with active COVID-19.

The chain links TRBV28 to TRBJ2-1; a weak D match, TRBD2 (5 bases). Germline V gene sequence: CDR1 MDHEN, CDR2 SYDVKM. The CDR3 is 12 amino acids. V was shortened by 7 bases and J by 3 bases, with 7 bases between the two germline ends. The CDR3 protein is CASTEGYNEQFF. DNA of the CDR3: TGTGCCAGCACCGAGGGCTACAATGAGCAGTTCTTC.

J is TRBJ2-7 and V is TRBV6-1, with D tentatively TRBD1 (7 bases). Germline V CDR1 and CDR2: MNHNS, SASEGT. The V end was cut by 0 bases, the J end by 5 bases, with 17 bases between. CDR3 length: 16 residues. CDR3 amino acids: CASSEAIRRGRNEQYF. The CDR3 DNA sequence: TGTGCCAGCAGTGAAGCGATTCGGAGGGGGCGGAACGAGCAGTACTTC.

This chain links TRBV2 with TRBJ2-1; possibly TRBD2 for D (5 bases). This CDR3 contains 15 residues. In germline, CDR1 is SNHLY, CDR2 FYNNEI. The V end lost 6 bases, the J end lost 3 bases, and 15 bases lay between the germline ends. The CDR3 sequence is CASRGGRSYYNEQFF. The CDR3 nucleotides read TGTGCCAGCAGAGGAGGCAGGTCCTACTACAATGAGCAGTTCTTC.

The chain uses TRBV10-2 and TRBJ1-1; a weak D match, TRBD1 (6 bases). V lost 5 bases and J lost 1, with 17 bases in between. The CDR3 has 16 residues. Germline CDR1 and CDR2: WSHSY and SAAADI. The CDR3 here is CASSPNGGAWNTEAFF. The CDR3 DNA sequence: TGCGCCAGCAGTCCGAACGGGGGGGCTTGGAACACTGAAGCTTTCTTT.

CDR3 sequence: CASSPTSGRGNEQFF. The DNA for the CDR3 is TGTGCCAGCAGTCCCACTAGCGGGAGGGGAAATGAGCAGTTCTTC. The chain uses TRBV6-4 and TRBJ2-1; 13 positions agree with TRBD2. This CDR3 is built from 15 residues. Germline loops: CDR1 MRHNA, CDR2 SNTAGT. V lost 5 bases and J lost 7; bases outside the gene matches: 5.

This rearrangement joins TRBV28 to TRBJ2-7, with 7 bases matching TRBD1. There are 17 residues in the CDR3. Germline lookup yields CDR1 MDHEN and CDR2 SYDVKM. Losses at the gene ends were 4 bases for V and 0 bases for J; bases not matched to a gene: 12. Here the CDR3 reads CASSSHGSGQLSYEQYF. The CDR3, as DNA: TGTGCCAGCAGTTCCCACGGATCGGGACAGCTCTCCTACGAGCAGTACTTC.

This clone appeared a single time. The V gene is TRBV24-1, the J gene TRBJ1-2, with 10 bases that match TRBD1. V shed 3 bases, J shed 2 bases, and the junction held 5 bases outside the gene matches. CDR1 and CDR2 from the germline V gene are KGHDR and SFDVKD. The length of the CDR3 is 16 residues. CDR3 DNA: TGTGCCACCAGTGATCACCCGGGACAGGGGAACTATGGCTACACCTTC. Translating gives CATSDHPGQGNYGYTF.

The chain joins TRBV27 to TRBJ1-3; TRBD1 agrees at 8 bases. The CDR3 spans 15 residues. The V gene's germline CDR1 is MNHEY and CDR2 SMNVEV (reference sequence). The V and J ends lost 5 bases and 4 bases, in that order; junction bases with no gene match: 7. CDR3 amino acids: CASSPWTGTGNTIYF. The CDR3 coding sequence is TGTGCCAGCAGTCCTTGGACAGGGACCGGAAACACCATATATTTT.

The rearrangement uses TRBV27 and TRBJ2-1; no definite D call. This CDR3 has 8 residues. The V end lost 3 bases, the J end lost 15 bases, and 3 bases lay between the germline ends. The germline CDR1 and CDR2 sequences are MNHEY and SMNVEV (reference sequence). In DNA, the CDR3 is TGTGCCAGCAGTTTTAGGTTCTTC. This gives the protein CASSFRFF.

The V call is TRBV7-2, the J call TRBJ2-2; weak D call: TRBD1 (5 bases). This CDR3 has 14 amino acids. The V and J ends lost 8 bases and 1 base respectively, with 11 bases between them. Germline CDR1 reads SGHTA; CDR2 reads FQGNSA. The chain's CDR3 is CASFQGQNTGELFF. The DNA for the CDR3 is TGTGCCAGCTTCCAAGGACAGAACACCGGGGAGCTGTTTTTT.

The chain is built from TRBV28 and TRBJ2-7, with D unclear. Trimming took 8 bases from V and 7 from J, leaving 24 bases between them. Germline lookup yields CDR1 MDHEN and CDR2 SYDVKM. This CDR3 comprises 15 residues. The CDR3 is CASGPSRVPSLEQYF. DNA of the CDR3: TGTGCCAGCGGCCCCTCCCGGGTTCCTTCCTTGGAGCAGTACTTC. Filled out from reference TRBV28 and TRBJ2-7, the complete variable domain reads DVKVTQSSRYLVKRTGEKVFLECVQDMDHENMFWYRQDPGLGLRLIYFSYDVKMKEKGDIPEGYSVSREKKERFSLILESASTNQTSMYLCASGPSRVPSLEQYFGPGTRLTVT.

The V call is TRBV29-1, the J call TRBJ1-1, with D tentatively TRBD1 (5 bases). CDR3 length equals 12 residues. Trimming stripped 2 bases from V and 3 bases from J, with 7 bases between. Germline loops: CDR1 SQVTM, CDR2 ANQGSEA. DNA of the CDR3: TGCAGCGTTGAACGGGGGGACACTGAAGCTTTCTTT. This translates into CSVERGDTEAFF. The complete variable domain, with remaining parts taken from reference TRBV29-1 and TRBJ1-1, reads SAVISQKPSRDICQRGTSLTIQCQVDSQVTMMFWYRQQPGQSLTLIATANQGSEATYESGFVIDKFPISRPNLTFSTLTVSNMSPEDSSIYLCSVERGDTEAFFGQGTRLTVV.

A few counts support this clone. The genes are TRBV13 and TRBJ2-7; tentatively, D is TRBD2 (5 bases). CDR1 is PRHDT and CDR2 is FYEKMQ in the germline V gene (reference sequence). The CDR3 is 14 residues long. Deletions cut 5 bases from V and 3 bases from J, with 14 bases between. CDR3 sequence: CASSPTGGGYEQYF. Here the CDR3 DNA reads TGTGCCAGCAGCCCAACTGGCGGAGGCTACGAGCAGTACTTC.

This chain links TRBV2 with TRBJ2-5; possibly TRBD1 for D (5 bases). Germline loops: CDR1 SNHLY, CDR2 FYNNEI. This CDR3 is built from 16 residues. The V and J ends lost 4 bases and 4 bases respectively, with 19 bases between them. DNA of the CDR3: TGTGCCAGCAGTGCAATCCTCGGGCAGGGATCAGAGACCCAGTACTTC. Translated, it gives CASSAILGQGSETQYF. The full variable domain, in which reference TRBV2 and TRBJ2-5 provide the parts outside the CDR3, is EPEVTQTPSHQVTQMGQEVILRCVPISNHLYFYWYRQILGQKVEFLVSFYNNEISEKSEIFDDQFSVERPDGSNFTLKIRSTKLEDSAMYFCASSAILGQGSETQYFGPGTRLLVL.

V usage is TRBV28 and J usage is TRBJ2-3; 7 bases are a match to TRBD1. The ends lost 3 bases at V and 3 bases at J; junction bases unmatched: 9. The CDR3 totals 16 residues. CDR1 is MDHEN, CDR2 SYDVKM, per germline. Here the CDR3 DNA reads TGTGCCAGCAGTTTCTTTCAGGGGGTTAGGACAGATACGCAGTATTTT. Translated: CASSFFQGVRTDTQYF.

This chain uses TRBV30 with TRBJ2-7, with 13 nucleotides matching TRBD2. The CDR3 length is 14 residues. The J segment lost 2 bases and the V segment lost 7 bases, leaving 5 bases of the junction unmatched. Germline-derived CDR1 and CDR2 are GTSNPN and SVGIG (reference sequence). The CDR3 region is CAFTGTSGTYEQYF. Here the CDR3 DNA reads TGTGCCTTCACCGGGACTAGCGGGACCTACGAGCAGTACTTC. The full variable domain, rest sourced from reference TRBV30 and TRBJ2-7, is SQTIHQWPATLVQPVGSPLSLECTVEGTSNPNLYWYRQAAGRGLQLLFYSVGIGQISSEVPQNLSASRPQDRQFILSSKKLLLSDSGFYLCAFTGTSGTYEQYFGPGTRLTVT.

This chain uses TRBV7-2 with TRBJ2-3; no firm D call. Trimming removed 1 base from V and 0 bases from J, with 8 bases in between. CDR1 and CDR2 from the germline V gene are SGHTA and FQGNSA. The CDR3 length is 15 residues. CDR3 sequence reads: CASSLVPYSTDTQYF. DNA of the CDR3: TGTGCCAGCAGCTTAGTCCCGTATAGCACAGATACGCAGTATTTT.

This chain uses TRBV6-5 with TRBJ2-3; maybe TRBD2 (6 bases). CDR3 length: 13 residues. Germline-derived CDR1 and CDR2 are MNHEY and SVGAGI. V shed 5 bases and J shed 5 bases, with 11 bases lying between them. CDR3 nucleotides: TGTGCCAGCAGTCCCCCGGGGGTAGATACGCAGTATTTT. This translates into CASSPPGVDTQYF.

Written as DNA, the CDR3 is TGTGCCAGCAGAACAGGGACCTACGAGCAGTACTTC. Translation gives CASRTGTYEQYF. This chain connects TRBV27 to TRBJ2-7; weak D call: TRBD1 (6 bases). This CDR3 comprises 12 residues. Germline values: CDR1 MNHEY, CDR2 SMNVEV (reference sequence). V lost 6 bases and J lost 2, with 8 bases in between.

The chain is built from TRBV30 and TRBJ2-2; 11 nucleotides agree with TRBD2. CDR1 is GTSNPN, CDR2 SVGIG, per germline (reference sequence). The CDR3 is 15 residues long. V lost 3 bases, J lost 6 bases, and 6 bases stayed unmatched. In nucleotides, the CDR3 is TGTGCCTGGAGACTAGCGGGAGTGTTATCCGGGGAGCTGTTTTTT. Translating it yields CAWRLAGVLSGELFF. Full variable domain (missing parts from reference TRBV30 and TRBJ2-2): SQTIHQWPATLVQPVGSPLSLECTVEGTSNPNLYWYRQAAGRGLQLLFYSVGIGQISSEVPQNLSASRPQDRQFILSSKKLLLSDSGFYLCAWRLAGVLSGELFFGEGSRLTVL.

The V call is TRBV5-1, the J call TRBJ1-4, with a weak D call TRBD1 (6 bases). Germline V gene lookup returns CDR1 SGHRS and CDR2 YFSETQ. The CDR3 runs to 13 residues. With 4 bases removed from V and 9 bases from J, the gap between germline ends came to 13 bases. CDR3 DNA: TGCGCCAGCAGCCAAACAGGGAGTAAAAAACTGTTTTTT. This sequence encodes CASSQTGSKKLFF.

The rearrangement uses TRBV5-1 and TRBJ2-7; 11 positions agree with TRBD2. The CDR3 length is 15 residues. Trimming took 0 bases from V and 6 from J; bases not matched to a gene: 5. CDR1 is SGHRS, CDR2 YFSETQ, per germline. The CDR3 region has the DNA TGCGCCAGCAGCTTGGGGGGACTAGCGGCATCCGAGCAGTACTTC. It encodes CASSLGGLAASEQYF.

This sequence joins TRBV28 and TRBJ1-6; possibly TRBD1 for D (6 bases). The germline V gene has CDR1 MDHEN and CDR2 SYDVKM. The ends were cut back, 5 bases at V and 0 bases at J, with 14 bases in the middle. The CDR3 contains 17 residues. This CDR3 reads CASSPPTGSSYNSPLHF. The CDR3 coding sequence is TGTGCCAGCAGTCCCCCAACAGGGAGCTCCTATAATTCACCCCTCCACTTT.

The gene calls are TRBV5-1 and TRBJ1-1; TRBD1 is a possible D gene (5 bases). The germline V gene encodes CDR1 SGHRS and CDR2 YFSETQ. V lost 0 bases and J lost 1, with 10 bases in between. The CDR3 consists of 15 residues. The CDR3 sequence: CASSLGQRTNTEAFF. CDR3 DNA: TGCGCCAGCAGCTTGGGACAGAGAACGAACACTGAAGCTTTCTTT.

This chain joins TRBV5-1 and TRBJ2-5; TRBD1 matches at 7 bases. Trimming took 4 bases from V and 2 from J; bases not matched to a gene: 8. CDR1 is SGHRS, CDR2 YFSETQ, per germline. The CDR3 is made up of 15 amino acids. For the CDR3, the DNA is TGCGCCAGCAGCCCCTCTCCAGGGGGACAAGAGACCCAGTACTTC. Translated: CASSPSPGGQETQYF.